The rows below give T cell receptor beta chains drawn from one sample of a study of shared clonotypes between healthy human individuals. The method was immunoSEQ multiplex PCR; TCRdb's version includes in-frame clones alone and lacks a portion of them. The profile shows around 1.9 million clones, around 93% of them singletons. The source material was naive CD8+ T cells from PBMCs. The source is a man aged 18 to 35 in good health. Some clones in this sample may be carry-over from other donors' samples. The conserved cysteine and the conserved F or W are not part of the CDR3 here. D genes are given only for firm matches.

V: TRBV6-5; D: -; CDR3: ASSYYDQETQY
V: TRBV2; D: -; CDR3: ASSAKVVTGELF
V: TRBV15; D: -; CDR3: ATSRESDQPQH
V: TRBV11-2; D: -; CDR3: ASSLVHPEQY
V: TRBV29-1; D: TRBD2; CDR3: SAKGERGRTQY
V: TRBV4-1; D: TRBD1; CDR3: ASKPIGQGSGELF
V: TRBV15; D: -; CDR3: ATSSTQGSFSYEQY
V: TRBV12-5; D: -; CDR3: ASGVSQVAEAF
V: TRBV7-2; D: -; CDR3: ASSFSPHSEGLIEAF
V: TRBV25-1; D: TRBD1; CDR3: ASSPGDSYGYT
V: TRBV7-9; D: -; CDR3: ASSPERELF
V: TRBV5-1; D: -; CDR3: ASSLGWGQETQY
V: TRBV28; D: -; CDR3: AASTYEQY
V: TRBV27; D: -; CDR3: ASTPGVPLYYEQY
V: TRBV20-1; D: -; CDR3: SANTGYEQY
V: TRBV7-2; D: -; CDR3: ASSLEMSGFYNEQF
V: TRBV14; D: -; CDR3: ASSPVGGGELF
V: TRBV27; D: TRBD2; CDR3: ASSPGLAIRNEQF
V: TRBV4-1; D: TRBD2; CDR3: ASSQDSGTRLGNEQF
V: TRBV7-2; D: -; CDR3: ASSFTGRTEAF
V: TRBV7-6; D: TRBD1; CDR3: ASSLRTGGFSYEQY
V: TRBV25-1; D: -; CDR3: ASTQRGEAF
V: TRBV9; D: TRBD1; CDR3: ASSETGTGTGELF
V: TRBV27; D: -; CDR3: ASSLTLTVNTEAF
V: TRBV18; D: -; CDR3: ASSPAPGYLYEQY
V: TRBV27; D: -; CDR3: ASRPGDFSGNEQF
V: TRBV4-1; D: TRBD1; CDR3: ASSPPRQGSSYEQY
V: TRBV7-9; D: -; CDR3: ASSLALTADTQY
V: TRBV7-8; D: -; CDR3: ASSLEPETGVRGVTDTQY
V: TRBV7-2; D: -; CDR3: ASSQEVAQGGQETQY
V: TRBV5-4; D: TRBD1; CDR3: ASSPGQSAYGYT
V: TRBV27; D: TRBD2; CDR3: ASSLLGLAGSSDTQY
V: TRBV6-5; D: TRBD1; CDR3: ASSYGQGAGEKLF
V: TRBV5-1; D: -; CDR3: ASSLDLGGSYGYT
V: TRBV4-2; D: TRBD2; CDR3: ASSPETSGYNEQF
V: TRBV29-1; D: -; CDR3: SAGTEAF
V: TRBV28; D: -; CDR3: ASSLRQVVETQY
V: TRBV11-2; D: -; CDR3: ASSFNQQEAF
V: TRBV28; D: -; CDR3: ASSLSGGPGYEQY
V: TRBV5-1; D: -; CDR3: ASSLDGSSGNTIY